A single sample is the source of the 5 T cell receptor beta chains below, sequenced in a study of OX40 agonist ivuxolimab in advanced cancers. Assay: immunoSEQ multiplex PCR; the TCRdb copy retains only in-frame clones and omits some. This table has tens of thousands of clones, 85% appearing once. This material consisted of CD4+ or CD8+ T cells sorted from blood, taken in a trial of the OX40 agonist ivuxolimab. These receptors originate from an adult with an advanced solid tumor such as melanoma, head and neck, liver or kidney cancer.

The chain recombines TRBV13 with TRBJ2-2, with D possibly matching TRBD2 (6 bases). The CDR3 has 14 residues. Deletions cut 2 bases from V and 4 bases from J, with 8 bases between. Per the germline V gene, CDR1 is PRHDT and CDR2 is FYEKMQ (reference sequence). Here the CDR3 DNA reads TGTGCCAGCAGCTTACGGGAGAGCACCGGGGAGCTGTTTTTT. Residues: CASSLRESTGELFF.

In its sample, this clone was seen a few times. The chain employs TRBV5-1 and TRBJ1-1, with D hard to call. With 1 base removed from V and 0 bases from J, the gap between germline ends came to 7 bases. Per germline, CDR1 SGHRS and CDR2 YFSETQ. This CDR3 has 14 amino acids. The CDR3 DNA reads TGCGCCAGCAGCTTGTCACCAATGAACACTGAAGCTTTCTTT. This translates into CASSLSPMNTEAFF.

The chain carries TRBV4-2 and TRBJ1-3, with D possibly matching TRBD1 (5 bases). The V end lost 6 bases, the J end lost 0 bases, and 27 bases lay between the germline ends. Looked up from germline, CDR1 is LGHNA and CDR2 is YNFKEQ. The CDR3 sequence is 20 residues long. The CDR3 nucleotides are TGTGCCAGCAGAAGACGTGGTTCAGGGTCGGCTCCCGACTCTGGAAACACCATATATTTT. Translated, it gives CASRRRGSGSAPDSGNTIYF.

The chain uses TRBV4-1 and TRBJ2-5; 10 bases match TRBD2. Trimming at V came to 3 bases and at J to 1 base, leaving 8 bases not matched to a gene. The germline gives CDR1 MGHRA, CDR2 YSYEKL. The CDR3 is 17 residues long. The CDR3 DNA reads TGCGCCAGCAGCCAGACCTTAGCGGGAGGCCCCCAAGAGACCCAGTACTTC. Amino acid sequence: CASSQTLAGGPQETQYF.

This clone was detected once. The chain couples TRBV5-1 to TRBJ2-7, with 9 bases fitting TRBD1. The CDR3 extends over 14 amino acids. Germline trimming cut 4 bases from V and 5 bases from J; bases unmatched to any gene: 7. Germline V gene lookup returns CDR1 SGHRS and CDR2 YFSETQ. CDR3 loop: CASSAGQGRNEQYF. CDR3 DNA sequence: TGCGCCAGCAGCGCGGGACAGGGTAGGAACGAGCAGTACTTC.